These 23 T cell receptor beta chains were all obtained from the same sample, sequenced in a study of T cell clones after liver transplantation. This table comes from immunoSEQ multiplex PCR, and its TCRdb copy is limited to in-frame clones, with some not included. The sample yields about 51,000 clones, 70% to 90% seen once. The sample here was CD8+ T cells from blood, taken 12 months after liver transplant. These receptor sequences come from a human patient who received a liver transplant. A subset of T cells may come from the graft donor.

The J gene is TRBJ1-2, the V gene TRBV9, with D perhaps TRBD1 (5 bases). V dropped 4 bases and J dropped 6 bases, with 19 bases sitting between them. CDR3 length: 15 residues. In germline, CDR1 is SGDLS, CDR2 YYNGEE. Here the CDR3 DNA reads TGTGCCAGCAGCCCTCAGACCCAGGGTTTACATGGCTACACCTTC. Protein sequence: CASSPQTQGLHGYTF.

This chain uses TRBV6-6 with TRBJ2-7; D call uncertain. Germline CDR1 reads MNHNY; CDR2 reads SVGAGI (reference sequence). V lost 6 bases and J lost 0, with 6 bases in between. The CDR3 consists of 12 residues. CDR3 sequence: CASSDHSYEQYF. As DNA, the CDR3 is TGTGCCAGCAGCGACCACTCCTACGAGCAGTACTTC.

The J gene is TRBJ2-3, the V gene TRBV15, with 8 bases fitting TRBD2. Germline CDR1 and CDR2: LNHNV and YYDKDF (reference sequence). The V gene end was trimmed by 2 bases and the J gene end by 6 bases; junction bases not matched to a gene: 7. The CDR3 has 15 residues. The CDR3 coding sequence is TGTGCCACCAGCAGACGGGGGGGCGCAACTGATACGCAGTATTTT. This encodes CATSRRGGATDTQYF.

V usage is TRBV5-1 and J usage is TRBJ2-7; TRBD2 aligns across 8 bases. Trimming took 4 bases from V and 2 from J; bases not matched to a gene: 11. Looked up from germline, CDR1 is SGHRS and CDR2 is YFSETQ. CDR3 size: 16 residues. The CDR3 DNA follows: TGCGCCAGCAGCCCACGGGGGGGGACAACAGCCTACGAGCAGTACTTC. It encodes CASSPRGGTTAYEQYF.

The rearrangement uses TRBV18 and TRBJ2-7; maybe TRBD1 (6 bases). Trimming stripped 4 bases from V and 2 bases from J, with 18 bases between. This CDR3 contains 16 residues. Germline-derived CDR1 and CDR2 are KGHSH and LQKENI. The CDR3 here is CASSRSAGEKAYEQYF. CDR3 nucleotide sequence: TGTGCCAGCTCACGATCGGCAGGGGAGAAAGCCTACGAGCAGTACTTC.

J is TRBJ2-7 and V is TRBV13, with D tentatively TRBD1 (5 bases). Germline assignment: CDR1 PRHDT and CDR2 FYEKMQ (reference sequence). The germline V and J ends were trimmed by 5 bases and 3 bases, with 14 bases remaining between them. The CDR3 consists of 14 residues. The DNA for the CDR3 is TGTGCCAGCAGCGCATACAAAACAGGCTACGAGCAGTACTTC. It encodes CASSAYKTGYEQYF.

This clone has only a few counts. The chain uses TRBV19 and TRBJ2-7; a weak D match, TRBD1 (6 bases). The germline V gene has CDR1 LNHDA and CDR2 SQIVND (reference sequence). The CDR3 spans 16 residues. V was pared by 3 bases and J by 0 bases, with 15 bases between. The CDR3 loop reads CASSMDQGLSSYEQYF. Here the CDR3 DNA reads TGTGCCAGTAGTATGGACCAGGGGCTAAGCTCCTACGAGCAGTACTTC.

This clone appeared a single time. This chain links TRBV19 with TRBJ2-1; the match to TRBD2 covers 8 bases. In germline, CDR1 is LNHDA, CDR2 SQIVND (reference sequence). The CDR3 is 15 residues long. The V and J ends lost 2 bases and 9 bases, in that order; junction bases with no gene match: 9. The CDR3 here is CASSITGRAGGEQFF. CDR3 bases: TGTGCCAGTAGTATAACCGGGAGGGCCGGGGGTGAGCAGTTCTTC.

The J gene is TRBJ2-7, the V gene TRBV11-2; 11 bases agree with TRBD2. Trimming at V came to 5 bases and at J to 1 base, leaving 4 bases not matched to a gene. The CDR3 length is 15 residues. The germline CDR1 and CDR2 sequences are SGHAT and FQNNGV. CDR3 region: CASSPGTSGSYEQYF. The CDR3 DNA follows: TGTGCCAGCAGCCCCGGGACTAGCGGTTCCTACGAGCAGTACTTC.

This clone turned up a few times. The chain couples TRBV28 to TRBJ2-7, with a tentative D call TRBD1 (5 bases). This CDR3 contains 13 residues. V was clipped by 6 bases and J by 5 bases, with 14 bases between them. Germline V gene lookup returns CDR1 MDHEN and CDR2 SYDVKM. The CDR3 nucleotides read TGTGCCAGCAGACCCCAGGGAAGCCACGAGCAGTACTTC. Its protein is CASRPQGSHEQYF.

This clone appeared a few times. The V gene is TRBV6-1, the J gene TRBJ2-1, with TRBD2 as a possible D gene (5 bases). The CDR3 has 14 amino acids. Trimming left V 10 bases short and J 6 bases short, with 19 bases between. Per germline, CDR1 MNHNS and CDR2 SASEGT. The CDR3 region has the DNA TGTGCCACCACGGAGGATCGAAACTTCAATGAGCAGTTCTTC. It is translated as CATTEDRNFNEQFF.

The V call is TRBV19, the J call TRBJ1-1; tentative D call: TRBD1 (6 bases). CDR3 length equals 14 residues. CDR1 is LNHDA, CDR2 SQIVND, per germline (reference sequence). V lost 5 bases and J lost 4, with 14 bases in between. DNA for the CDR3: TGTGCCAGTAGTTCAACAGGGTTGGGCACTGAAGCTTTCTTT. This translates into CASSSTGLGTEAFF.

The chain uses TRBV4-1 and TRBJ2-1, with TRBD2 matching over 11 bases. Germline CDR1 is MGHRA and CDR2 is YSYEKL. V was clipped by 4 bases and J by 6 bases; unmatched bases: 5. The CDR3 spans 15 residues. The CDR3 DNA sequence: TGCGCCAGCAGCCCGGGACTAGCGGCCGGCAATGAGCAGTTCTTC. It codes for CASSPGLAAGNEQFF.

The rearrangement joins TRBV29-1 to TRBJ2-4; the D gene is possibly TRBD1 (7 bases). V shed 7 bases and J shed 8 bases, with 27 bases lying between them. The length of the CDR3 is 16 residues. Germline V lookup: CDR1 SQVTM, CDR2 ANQGSEA. CDR3 nucleotide sequence: TGCAGCGCAGGGGGGACACTAGAAGCGGCCGAAGACATTCAGTACTTC. This sequence encodes CSAGGTLEAAEDIQYF.

This chain connects TRBV6-5 to TRBJ2-1, with D maybe TRBD1 (6 bases). Germline CDR1 is MNHEY and CDR2 is SVGAGI. There are 14 residues in the CDR3. The V and J ends lost 2 bases and 4 bases respectively, with 9 bases between them. The CDR3 DNA reads as TGTGCCAGCAGTTACCAGGGGCATTACAATGAGCAGTTCTTC. Its translation is CASSYQGHYNEQFF.

The chain uses TRBV28 and TRBJ1-5; D uncertain. This CDR3 comprises 14 residues. V dropped 5 bases and J dropped 0 bases, with 8 bases sitting between them. Germline V gene lookup returns CDR1 MDHEN and CDR2 SYDVKM. The CDR3 protein is CASSPRVSNQPQHF. The CDR3 DNA reads as TGTGCCAGCAGTCCCAGAGTTAGCAATCAGCCCCAGCATTTT. The whole variable domain, filled in from reference TRBV28 and TRBJ1-5, reads DVKVTQSSRYLVKRTGEKVFLECVQDMDHENMFWYRQDPGLGLRLIYFSYDVKMKEKGDIPEGYSVSREKKERFSLILESASTNQTSMYLCASSPRVSNQPQHFGDGTRLSIL.

The chain uses TRBV11-1 and TRBJ2-7; 7 nucleotides match TRBD2. V trimming: 1 base; J trimming: 9 bases; junction bases outside the gene matches: 12. This CDR3 is 15 amino acids long. In germline, CDR1 is SGHAT, CDR2 FQDESV (reference sequence). The CDR3 DNA follows: TGTGCCAGCAGCTTAGGGTTTACGGCGGGAGCCGGGCAGTACTTC. It codes for CASSLGFTAGAGQYF. The full variable domain, completed using reference TRBV11-1 and TRBJ2-7, is EAEVAQSPRYKITEKSQAVAFWCDPISGHATLYWYRQILGQGPELLVQFQDESVVDDSQLPKDRFSAERLKGVDSTLKIQPAELGDSAMYLCASSLGFTAGAGQYFGPGTRLTVT.

This chain uses TRBV29-1 with TRBJ2-1; 10 bases map to TRBD2. This CDR3 spans 14 amino acids. The germline gives CDR1 SQVTM, CDR2 ANQGSEA. The trim removed 5 bases at V and 7 bases at J, leaving 8 bases unmatched. The CDR3 DNA sequence: TGCAGCGTTTACCTAGCGGGAGACGGGAATGAGCAGTTCTTC. Protein: CSVYLAGDGNEQFF.

The chain combines TRBV19 with TRBJ1-5; 10 bases line up with TRBD1. The CDR3 sequence is 15 residues long. CDR1 and CDR2 from the germline V gene are LNHDA and SQIVND (reference sequence). V was pared by 7 bases and J by 7 bases, with 10 bases of the junction left unmatched. The CDR3 DNA is TGTGCCAGTATACAGTCCGGGACAGGGGAACAGCCCCAGCATTTT. Its protein is CASIQSGTGEQPQHF.

Written as DNA, the CDR3 is TGTGCCAGCGTAGGCCCCAGGACAGGTCGCGACTCTGGAAACACCATATATTTT. It translates to CASVGPRTGRDSGNTIYF. The chain recombines TRBV2 with TRBJ1-3, with 7 bases lining up with TRBD1. J lost 0 bases, V lost 8 bases, and 16 bases had no gene match. This CDR3 is 18 amino acids long. The germline V gene has CDR1 SNHLY and CDR2 FYNNEI.

The chain employs TRBV19 and TRBJ2-1; D remains unclear. The length of the CDR3 is 11 residues. The germline V gene has CDR1 LNHDA and CDR2 SQIVND (reference sequence). Trimming took off 8 bases at V and 0 bases at J, with 2 bases between the two ends. This CDR3 is CASLSYNEQFF. CDR3 nucleotides: TGTGCCAGTCTCTCCTACAATGAGCAGTTCTTC.

The chain joins TRBV19 to TRBJ2-7; D is possibly TRBD2 (6 bases). Trimming took off 0 bases at V and 5 bases at J, with 14 bases between the two ends. This CDR3 is 15 amino acids long. Per the germline V gene, CDR1 is LNHDA and CDR2 is SQIVND (reference sequence). For the CDR3, the DNA is TGTGCCAGTAGTATAGATCGAGGCAGGGAGGACGAGCAGTACTTC. It translates to CASSIDRGREDEQYF.

This chain connects TRBV5-6 to TRBJ2-2, with 9 bases lining up with TRBD2. V lost 3 bases and J lost 2; bases outside the gene matches: 5. Germline V gene lookup returns CDR1 SGHDT and CDR2 YYEEEE. The CDR3 has 16 amino acids. This CDR3 reads CASSSGLAFNTGELFF. The CDR3, as DNA: TGTGCCAGCAGCTCTGGACTAGCGTTTAACACCGGGGAGCTGTTTTTT.